This T cell receptor (beta chain) was obtained from a study of T cell responses to AZD1222 COVID-19 vaccine (dated by TCRdb to the early 2020s). Study-wide context: A total of 233 trial participants underwent TCR sequencing, of whom 207 received two doses of AZD1222 and some 25 received two doses of the MenACWY control vaccine. Enrollment into the trials was organized by age into subgroups of 18-55, 56-69 and 70-plus years, and those subgroups contained approximately 160, 26 and 62 TCR-sequenced participants, respectively. What the research found in general, with its limitations: The vaccine-associated CD4 TCRs covered the entire spike protein, and the dominant responses fell in regions 160-218 and 743-854. Reportedly, almost half of the unique spike-specific TCRs recognized epitopes lying outside the regions that are mutated in the B.1.351 and B.1.1.7 variants. Because no samples from the day 14 peak response were available, repertoires could be characterized only after the peak T cell response. The 56-69-year group was small, and its depth increase did not reach significance, likely because of low power. Participants were mostly white British, with more females than males. The authors suggested clonal diversity may have been underestimated. After two AZD1222 doses, spike-specific TCR breadth and depth were significantly higher than at day 0 and than in MenACWY recipients. Conclusions about previously exposed vaccinees were limited because only a handful of AZD1222 recipients were SARS-CoV-2 seropositive at baseline.

The CDR3 spans 15 residues, from the cysteine through the phenylalanine. Solely the CDR3 DNA is kept, with 45 bases framed from the first base. Taken from the germline V gene, the CDR1 and CDR2 loops are SGHRS and YFSETQ. Relative to germline, V is missing 3 bases and J is missing 2 bases, with 5 bases of the junction outside any gene match. The CDR3 regions of human TCRbeta chains were analyzed by immunosequencing. Under the source paper's analysis protocol: Repertoire TCRs were matched against a reference library of SARS-CoV-2-specific TCRs generated with the MIRA antigen-specificity platform. Breadth meant the fraction of unique TCRs that were SARS-CoV-2-associated, whereas depth meant the fraction of total T cells that were SARS-CoV-2-associated. Using the MIRA data, each spike-specific TCR was assigned both to the spike region to which the TCR was reactive and to a CD4 or CD8 class. Log10-transformed breadth and depth values were compared by one-way ANOVA with Sidak's multiple comparisons tests. Drawn from immuneACCESS, this table holds only the in-frame rearrangements with V and J called that TCRdb kept. Clones are partly lost; checked studies trace under half to an unresolved V gene and leave the rest unexplained. V, J and clone size reflect that table, while D and trimming were determined from the DNA. In all, the sample holds some 99,000 clones, and around 85% of those were seen once. The ten largest clones capture approximately 14% of the sample.

This sample's time point label indicates: about 28 days (+/-7) after the second vaccine dose. AZD1222 recipients with second doses at about 4 weeks or about 12 weeks were pooled, because spike-specific TCR depth and breadth did not differ between schedules. Vaccinee samples came from UK trials COV001 and COV002, including a single-blind randomized controlled phase 2/3 trial of AZD1222 (ChAdOx1 nCoV-19) in healthy adults. For TCRbeta chain sequencing, PBMC samples from trial participants were taken at day 0 and at day 28 after the second dose. As to this clone: It has no known antigen specificity. Per-nucleotide qualities are absent, and no much larger clonotype sits a single base away.

The sample consisted of peripheral blood, taken 28 days after the second AZD1222 dose. This sequence uses TRBV5-1 and TRBJ1-3, with 7 bases in between that match TRBD1. The sequence derives from an adult who received the AZD1222 COVID-19 vaccine. In nucleotides, the sequence is TGCGCCAGCAGCTATACCGGGACAGCTGGAAACACCATATATTTT. Its protein is CASSYTGTAGNTIYF.